This is a list of T cell receptor beta chains from one sample in a study of graft-versus-host responses after intestinal transplantation. The data were produced by immunoSEQ multiplex PCR, yet TCRdb's version contains in-frame clones alone and is incomplete. Found here are 65,000 to 90,000 clones, more than 85% of them singletons; the top ten hold 7% to 9.5%. No cognate antigen is known for these TCRs. Sequencing used unstimulated CD8+ T cells sorted from spleen or lymph node cells, obtained before transplant. These receptors were collected from a human donor who was the organ donor for an intestinal transplant. Each CDR3 is given with its conserved first and last residue. Fields, in order: D gene, CDR3 length, clone size, J gene, V gene, CDR3 protein, CDR3 DNA. A D gene is named only where the DNA matches it firmly. Clone size appears in some rows only: once, few, many, or a class for an expanded clone.

.	15	once	TRBJ2-7	TRBV6-5	CASSYSPDTTYEQYF	TGTGCCAGCAGTTACTCCCCGGACACTACCTACGAGCAGTACTTC
TRBD2	15	.	TRBJ2-7	TRBV6-1	CASRGLARGTYEQYF	TGTGCCAGCAGGGGACTAGCGAGAGGTACCTACGAGCAGTACTTC
.	14	few	TRBJ1-1	TRBV6-5	CASSYGGGGTEAFF	TGTGCCAGCAGTTACGGGGGAGGGGGGACGGAAGCTTTCTTT
.	14	.	TRBJ2-5	TRBV9	CASSPRDLQETQYF	TGTGCCAGCAGCCCTCGGGACTTACAAGAGACCCAGTACTTC
.	18	.	TRBJ2-3	TRBV4-2	CASSQSHPGVPGTDTQYF	TGTGCCAGCAGCCAGTCACACCCGGGGGTTCCCGGCACAGATACGCAGTATTTT
.	11	.	TRBJ1-2	TRBV5-1	CASRAGSSYTF	TGCGCCAGCAGGGCAGGAAGTAGCTACACCTTC
.	15	.	TRBJ2-7	TRBV14	CASSQEQGTVYEQYF	TGTGCCAGCAGCCAAGAGCAGGGTACCGTCTACGAGCAGTACTTC
.	12	once	TRBJ2-5	TRBV7-8	CASSPGGQTQYF	TGTGCCAGCAGCCCCGGGGGTCAGACCCAGTACTTC
TRBD1	13	once	TRBJ2-1	TRBV19	CATRQGVVNEQFF	TGTGCCACCAGACAGGGGGTGGTTAATGAGCAGTTCTTC
.	16	.	TRBJ2-4	TRBV6-5	CASSYSLAGTKNIQYF	TGTGCCAGCAGTTACAGCCTAGCAGGGACCAAAAACATTCAGTACTTC
TRBD1	16	.	TRBJ2-1	TRBV18	CASSPPSGQGWGEQFF	TGTGCCAGCTCACCACCGTCGGGACAGGGGTGGGGTGAGCAGTTCTTC
.	13	few	TRBJ2-1	TRBV4-1	CASSPDTRVSQFF	TGCGCCAGCAGCCCGGATACTAGGGTGAGTCAGTTCTTC
.	14	.	TRBJ1-1	TRBV10-2	CASSESLSPDEAFF	TGCGCCAGCAGTGAGTCCCTCTCTCCGGATGAAGCTTTCTTT
.	14	.	TRBJ1-1	TRBV4-1	CASSAIGGQREAFF	TGCGCCAGCAGCGCGATTGGGGGACAACGTGAAGCTTTCTTT
.	13	.	TRBJ1-1	TRBV6-5	CASEQMLNTEAFF	TGTGCCAGCGAACAGATGCTGAACACTGAAGCTTTCTTT
.	15	.	TRBJ2-7	TRBV6-5	CASRLQGSLTYEQYF	TGTGCCAGCAGGCTACAGGGCTCCCTCACCTACGAGCAGTACTTC
.	15	.	TRBJ2-7	TRBV7-2	CASSPRGRAWYEQYF	TGTGCCAGCAGCCCCAGGGGACGCGCTTGGTACGAGCAGTACTTC
.	17	.	TRBJ2-2	TRBV4-1	CASSQEGTWGLSGELFF	TGCGCCAGCAGCCAAGAAGGTACCTGGGGCCTCAGCGGGGAGCTGTTTTTT
.	13	.	TRBJ1-1	TRBV7-9	CASSSPPNTEAFF	TGTGCCAGCAGCTCCCCACCGAACACTGAAGCTTTCTTT
TRBD1	14	.	TRBJ2-4	TRBV18	CANLGTENKNIQYF	TGTGCCAACCTAGGGACAGAAAACAAAAACATTCAGTACTTC
.	14	.	TRBJ2-7	TRBV13	CASTLGGGWYEQYF	TGTGCCAGCACGTTAGGTGGAGGGTGGTACGAGCAGTACTTC
.	14	.	TRBJ2-7	TRBV27	CASSLRREGYEQYF	TGTGCCAGCAGTTTAAGGAGAGAGGGATACGAGCAGTACTTC
.	10	once	TRBJ1-1	TRBV29-1	CSVVSPEAFF	TGCAGCGTCGTATCCCCTGAAGCTTTCTTT
.	11	.	TRBJ1-2	TRBV9	CASSGTEGYTF	TGTGCCAGCAGCGGAACAGAGGGCTACACCTTC
TRBD2	19	.	TRBJ2-5	TRBV4-1	CASSPGTEDGLAGWETQYF	TGCGCCAGCAGCCCCGGGACAGAAGACGGACTAGCGGGTTGGGAGACCCAGTACTTC
.	15	few	TRBJ1-2	TRBV14	CASSQAQADIYGYTF	TGTGCCAGCAGCCAAGCCCAAGCCGACATTTATGGCTACACCTTC
.	12	.	TRBJ1-5	TRBV27	CASSYLGQPQHF	TGTGCCAGCAGTTACCTCGGGCAGCCCCAGCATTTT
TRBD2	17	.	TRBJ2-1	TRBV11-3	CASSLYPGGGEDNEQFF	TGTGCCAGCAGCCTATACCCGGGCGGGGGGGAAGACAATGAGCAGTTCTTC
TRBD2	17	.	TRBJ2-3	TRBV7-3	CASSQGLAGGPGDTQYF	TGTGCCAGCAGCCAGGGACTAGCGGGAGGGCCGGGAGATACGCAGTATTTT
TRBD1	15	.	TRBJ2-7	TRBV19	CASSIWGTGNYEQYF	TGTGCCAGTAGTATTTGGGGGACAGGGAACTACGAGCAGTACTTC
.	13	once	TRBJ2-7	TRBV19	CASSLAVLAEQYF	TGTGCCAGTAGCCTGGCCGTGTTAGCCGAGCAGTACTTC
.	13	once	TRBJ2-7	TRBV6-5	CASSPGAASEQYF	TGTGCCAGCAGCCCCGGGGCAGCCAGCGAGCAGTACTTC
TRBD1	16	.	TRBJ2-7	TRBV9	CASSVDPGGGTDEQYF	TGTGCCAGCAGCGTGGACCCAGGGGGCGGAACCGACGAGCAGTACTTC
.	15	.	TRBJ1-1	TRBV30	CAWSDQTGFGTEAFF	TGTGCCTGGAGCGACCAAACAGGGTTTGGCACTGAAGCTTTCTTT
TRBD2	14	.	TRBJ2-7	TRBV19	CASSLTSGSYEQYF	TGTGCCAGTAGCCTGACTAGCGGGAGCTACGAGCAGTACTTC
.	13	.	TRBJ2-3	TRBV10-3	CAISESYTDTQYF	TGTGCCATCAGTGAGTCCTACACAGATACGCAGTATTTT
.	13	.	TRBJ2-7	TRBV27	CASSLSASYEQYF	TGTGCCAGCAGTTTATCTGCCTCCTACGAGCAGTACTTC
.	12	.	TRBJ2-1	TRBV5-6	CASSLVRGEQFF	TGTGCCAGCAGCTTGGTTCGAGGTGAGCAGTTCTTC
TRBD1	14	.	TRBJ1-4	TRBV27	CASSWDREDEKLFF	TGTGCCAGCAGTTGGGACAGGGAGGATGAAAAACTGTTTTTT
.	17	once	TRBJ1-5	TRBV7-9	CASSLAGREYSNQPQHF	TGTGCCAGCAGCTTAGCAGGCAGGGAGTATAGCAATCAGCCCCAGCATTTT
.	14	.	TRBJ2-7	TRBV4-1	CASSQATTHYEQYF	TGCGCCAGCAGCCAAGCGACTACTCACTACGAGCAGTACTTC
.	14	.	TRBJ1-5	TRBV27	CASRQTGYNQPQHF	TGTGCCAGCAGGCAAACAGGTTACAATCAGCCCCAGCATTTT
.	15	.	TRBJ2-1	TRBV27	CASSLGGVPYNEQFF	TGTGCCAGCAGTTTAGGAGGGGTCCCCTACAATGAGCAGTTCTTC
.	12	.	TRBJ1-5	TRBV6-5	CASSEGDQPQHF	TGTGCCAGCAGTGAAGGAGATCAGCCCCAGCATTTT
.	13	.	TRBJ2-1	TRBV5-1	CASSLAPGNEQFF	TGCGCCAGCAGCTTGGCCCCCGGTAATGAGCAGTTCTTC
.	17	.	TRBJ2-1	TRBV11-3	CASSPPEGGAAGNEQFF	TGTGCCAGCAGCCCCCCGGAGGGGGGAGCGGCTGGGAATGAGCAGTTCTTC
TRBD2	19	.	TRBJ2-6	TRBV5-1	CASSQTLAGGFSGANVLTF	TGCGCCAGCAGCCAGACCCTGGCGGGAGGCTTCTCTGGGGCCAACGTCCTGACTTTC
.	14	.	TRBJ2-3	TRBV5-4	CASSQGPTADTQYF	TGTGCCAGCAGCCAAGGTCCAACCGCAGATACGCAGTATTTT
.	11	.	TRBJ1-1	TRBV29-1	CSVVGSGEAFF	TGCAGCGTTGTAGGGTCAGGGGAGGCTTTCTTT
.	15	.	TRBJ2-2	TRBV13	CASSLAAESTGELFF	TGTGCCAGCAGCTTAGCTGCTGAGAGCACCGGGGAGCTGTTTTTT
.	12	once	TRBJ1-2	TRBV2	CASTLGGHGYTF	TGTGCCAGCACCCTTGGAGGGCATGGCTACACCTTC
.	16	.	TRBJ2-3	TRBV21-1	CASSKDSGLSTDTQYF	TGTGCCAGCAGCAAAGACAGCGGGTTGAGCACAGATACGCAGTATTTT
.	17	.	TRBJ1-4	TRBV7-9	CASSFPYLGVGNEKLFF	TGTGCCAGCAGCTTTCCCTACCTGGGGGTGGGAAATGAAAAACTGTTTTTT
TRBD2	13	.	TRBJ2-7	TRBV7-7	CASSYGGEYEQYF	TGTGCCAGCAGCTACGGGGGGGAATACGAGCAGTACTTC
.	15	medium-sized	TRBJ1-1	TRBV27	CASRKMDGFSTEAFF	TGTGCCAGCAGGAAAATGGACGGGTTTAGCACTGAAGCTTTCTTT